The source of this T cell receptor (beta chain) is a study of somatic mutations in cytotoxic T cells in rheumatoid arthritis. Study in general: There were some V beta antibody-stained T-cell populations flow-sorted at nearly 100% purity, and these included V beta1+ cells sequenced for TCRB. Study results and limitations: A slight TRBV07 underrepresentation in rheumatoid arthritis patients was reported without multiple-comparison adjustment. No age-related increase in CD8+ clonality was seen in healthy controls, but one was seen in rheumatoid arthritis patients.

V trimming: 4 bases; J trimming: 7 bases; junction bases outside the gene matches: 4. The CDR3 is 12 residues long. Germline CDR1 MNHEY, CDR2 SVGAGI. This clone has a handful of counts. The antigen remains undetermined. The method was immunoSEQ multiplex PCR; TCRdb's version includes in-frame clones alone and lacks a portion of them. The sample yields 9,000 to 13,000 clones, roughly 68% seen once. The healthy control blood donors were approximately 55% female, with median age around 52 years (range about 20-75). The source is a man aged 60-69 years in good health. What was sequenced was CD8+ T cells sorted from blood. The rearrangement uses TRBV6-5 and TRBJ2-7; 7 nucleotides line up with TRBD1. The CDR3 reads CASSLTGNEQYF. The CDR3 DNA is TGTGCCAGCAGTTTGACAGGGAATGAGCAGTACTTC.